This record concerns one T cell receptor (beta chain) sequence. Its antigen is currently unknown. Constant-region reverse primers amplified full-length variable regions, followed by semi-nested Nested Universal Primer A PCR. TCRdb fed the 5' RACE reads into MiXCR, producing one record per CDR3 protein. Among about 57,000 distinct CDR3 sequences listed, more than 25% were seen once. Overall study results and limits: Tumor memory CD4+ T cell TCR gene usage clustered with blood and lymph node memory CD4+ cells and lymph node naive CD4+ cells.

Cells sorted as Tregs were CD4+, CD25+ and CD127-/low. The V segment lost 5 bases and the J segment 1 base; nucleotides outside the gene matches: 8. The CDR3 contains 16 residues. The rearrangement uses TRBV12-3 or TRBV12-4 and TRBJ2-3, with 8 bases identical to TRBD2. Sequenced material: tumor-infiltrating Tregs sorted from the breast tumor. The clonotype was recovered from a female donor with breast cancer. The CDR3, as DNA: TGTGCCAGCAGTCCGGGGGGGACGACTGGCACAGATACGCAGTATTTT. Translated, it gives CASSPGGTTGTDTQYF.